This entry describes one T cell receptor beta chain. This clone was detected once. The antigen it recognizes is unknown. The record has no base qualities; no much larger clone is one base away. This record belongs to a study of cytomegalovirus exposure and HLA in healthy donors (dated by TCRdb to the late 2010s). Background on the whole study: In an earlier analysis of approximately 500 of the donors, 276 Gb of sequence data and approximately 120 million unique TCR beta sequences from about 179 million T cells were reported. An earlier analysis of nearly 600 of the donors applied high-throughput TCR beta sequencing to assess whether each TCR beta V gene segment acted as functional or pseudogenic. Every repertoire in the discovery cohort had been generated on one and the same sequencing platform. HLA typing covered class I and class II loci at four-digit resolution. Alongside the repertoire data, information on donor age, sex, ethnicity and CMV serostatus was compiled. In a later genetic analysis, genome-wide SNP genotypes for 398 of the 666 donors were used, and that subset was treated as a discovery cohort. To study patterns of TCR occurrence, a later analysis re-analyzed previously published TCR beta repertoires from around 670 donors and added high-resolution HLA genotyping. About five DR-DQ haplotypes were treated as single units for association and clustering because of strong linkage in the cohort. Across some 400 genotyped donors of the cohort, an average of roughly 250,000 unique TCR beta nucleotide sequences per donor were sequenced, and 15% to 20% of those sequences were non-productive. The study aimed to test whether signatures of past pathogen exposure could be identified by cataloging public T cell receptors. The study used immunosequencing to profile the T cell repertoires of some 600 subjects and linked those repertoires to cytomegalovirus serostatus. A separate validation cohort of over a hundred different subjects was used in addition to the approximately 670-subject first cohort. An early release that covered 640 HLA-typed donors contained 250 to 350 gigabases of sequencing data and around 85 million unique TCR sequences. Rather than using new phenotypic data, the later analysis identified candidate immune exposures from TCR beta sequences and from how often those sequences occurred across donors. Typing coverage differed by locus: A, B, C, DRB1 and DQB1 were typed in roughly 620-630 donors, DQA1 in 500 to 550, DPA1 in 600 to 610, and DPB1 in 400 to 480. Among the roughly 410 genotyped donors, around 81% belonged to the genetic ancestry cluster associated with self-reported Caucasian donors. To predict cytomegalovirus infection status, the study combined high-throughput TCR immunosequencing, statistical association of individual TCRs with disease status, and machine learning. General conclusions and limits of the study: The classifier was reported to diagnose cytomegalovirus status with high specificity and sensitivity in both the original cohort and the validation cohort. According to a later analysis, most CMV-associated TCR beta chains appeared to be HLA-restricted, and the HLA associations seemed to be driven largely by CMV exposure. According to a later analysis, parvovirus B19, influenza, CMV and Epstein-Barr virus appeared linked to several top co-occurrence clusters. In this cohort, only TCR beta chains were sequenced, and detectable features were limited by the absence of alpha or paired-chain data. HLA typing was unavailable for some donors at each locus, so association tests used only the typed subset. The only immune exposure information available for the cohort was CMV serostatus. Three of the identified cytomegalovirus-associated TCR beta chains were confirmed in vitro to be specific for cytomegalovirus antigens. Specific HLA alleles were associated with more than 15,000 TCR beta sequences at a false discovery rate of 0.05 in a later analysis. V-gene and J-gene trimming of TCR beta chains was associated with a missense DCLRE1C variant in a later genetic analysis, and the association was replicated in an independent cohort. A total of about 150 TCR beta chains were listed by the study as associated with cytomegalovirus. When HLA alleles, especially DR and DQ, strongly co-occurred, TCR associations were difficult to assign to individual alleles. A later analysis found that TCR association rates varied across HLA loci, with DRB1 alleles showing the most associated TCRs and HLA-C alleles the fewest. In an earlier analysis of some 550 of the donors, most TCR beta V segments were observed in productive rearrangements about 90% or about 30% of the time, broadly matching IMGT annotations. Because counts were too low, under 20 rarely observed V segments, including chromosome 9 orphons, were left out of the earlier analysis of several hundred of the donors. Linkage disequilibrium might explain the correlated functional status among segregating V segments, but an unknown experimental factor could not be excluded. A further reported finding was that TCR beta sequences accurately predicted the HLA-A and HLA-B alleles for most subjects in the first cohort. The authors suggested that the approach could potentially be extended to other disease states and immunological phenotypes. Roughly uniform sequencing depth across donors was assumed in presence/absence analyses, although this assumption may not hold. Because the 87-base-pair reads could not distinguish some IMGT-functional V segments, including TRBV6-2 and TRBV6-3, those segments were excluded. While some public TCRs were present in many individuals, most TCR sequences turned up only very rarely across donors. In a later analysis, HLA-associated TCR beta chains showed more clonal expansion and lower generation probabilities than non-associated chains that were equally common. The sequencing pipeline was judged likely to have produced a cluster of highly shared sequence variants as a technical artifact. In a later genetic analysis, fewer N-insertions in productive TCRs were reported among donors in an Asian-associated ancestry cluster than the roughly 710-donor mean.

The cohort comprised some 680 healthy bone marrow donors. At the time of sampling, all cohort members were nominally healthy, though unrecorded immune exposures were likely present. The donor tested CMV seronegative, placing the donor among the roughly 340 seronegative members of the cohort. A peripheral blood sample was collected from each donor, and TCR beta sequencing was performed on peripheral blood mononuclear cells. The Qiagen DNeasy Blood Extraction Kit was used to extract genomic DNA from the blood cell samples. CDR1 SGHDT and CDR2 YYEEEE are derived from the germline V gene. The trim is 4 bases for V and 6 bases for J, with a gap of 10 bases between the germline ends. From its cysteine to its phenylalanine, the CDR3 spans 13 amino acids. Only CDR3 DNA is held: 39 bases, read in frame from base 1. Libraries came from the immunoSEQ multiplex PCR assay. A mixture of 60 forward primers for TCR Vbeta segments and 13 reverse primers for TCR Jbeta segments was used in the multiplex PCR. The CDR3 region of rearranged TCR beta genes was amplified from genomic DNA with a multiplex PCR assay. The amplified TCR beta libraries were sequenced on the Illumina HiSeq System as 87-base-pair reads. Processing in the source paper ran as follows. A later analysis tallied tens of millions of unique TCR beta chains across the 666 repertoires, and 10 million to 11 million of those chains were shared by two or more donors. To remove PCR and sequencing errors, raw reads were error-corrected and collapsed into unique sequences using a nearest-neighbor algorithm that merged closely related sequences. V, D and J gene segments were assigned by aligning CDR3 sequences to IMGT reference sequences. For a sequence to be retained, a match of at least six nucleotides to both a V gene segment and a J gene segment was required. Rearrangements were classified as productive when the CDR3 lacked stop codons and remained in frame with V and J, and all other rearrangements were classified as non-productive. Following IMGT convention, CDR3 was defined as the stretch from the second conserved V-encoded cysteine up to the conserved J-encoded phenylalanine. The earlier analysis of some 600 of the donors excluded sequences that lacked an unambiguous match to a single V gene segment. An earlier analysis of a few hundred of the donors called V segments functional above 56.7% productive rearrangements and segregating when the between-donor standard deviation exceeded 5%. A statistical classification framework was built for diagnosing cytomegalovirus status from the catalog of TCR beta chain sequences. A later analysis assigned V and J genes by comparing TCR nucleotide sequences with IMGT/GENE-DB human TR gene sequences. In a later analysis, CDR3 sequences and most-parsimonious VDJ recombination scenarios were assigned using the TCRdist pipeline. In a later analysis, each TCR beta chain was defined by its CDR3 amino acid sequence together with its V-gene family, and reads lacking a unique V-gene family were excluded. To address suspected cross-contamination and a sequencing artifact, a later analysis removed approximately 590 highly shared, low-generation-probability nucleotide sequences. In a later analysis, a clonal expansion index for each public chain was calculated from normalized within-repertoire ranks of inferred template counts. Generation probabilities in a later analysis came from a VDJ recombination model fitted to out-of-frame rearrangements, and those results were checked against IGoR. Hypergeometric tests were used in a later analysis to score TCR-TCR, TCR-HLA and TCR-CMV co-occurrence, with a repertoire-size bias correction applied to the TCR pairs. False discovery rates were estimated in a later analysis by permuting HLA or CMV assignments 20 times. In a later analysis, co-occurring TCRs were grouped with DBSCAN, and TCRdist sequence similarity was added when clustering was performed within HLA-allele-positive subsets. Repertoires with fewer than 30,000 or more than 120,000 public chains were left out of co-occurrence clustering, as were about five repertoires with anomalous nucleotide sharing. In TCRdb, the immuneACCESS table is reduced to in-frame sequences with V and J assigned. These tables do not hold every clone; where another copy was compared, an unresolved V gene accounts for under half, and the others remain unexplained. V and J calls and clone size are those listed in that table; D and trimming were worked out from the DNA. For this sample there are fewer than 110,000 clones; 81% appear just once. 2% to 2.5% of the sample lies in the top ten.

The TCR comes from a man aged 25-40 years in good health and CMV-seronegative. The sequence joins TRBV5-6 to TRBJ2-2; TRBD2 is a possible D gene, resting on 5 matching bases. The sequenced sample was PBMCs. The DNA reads TGTGCCAGCAGCCGGGGAGCATCCGGGGAGCTGTTTTTT. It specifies CASSRGASGELFF.